This TCR beta chain was captured in a study of blood T cell repertoires in COVID-19. Whole-study context: Whether acute or convalescent, the COVID-19 samples came from the United States, Italy and Spain. Nucleic acid was either cDNA or gDNA, and it came from T cells, B-cell-depleted T cells, or PBMCs.

Study processing details: Nucleated cell counts were estimated from reference gene primer amplification. The method was immunoSEQ multiplex PCR; TCRdb's version includes in-frame clones alone and lacks a portion of them. That table supplies the V and J calls and clone size; D and trimming were determined from the DNA. The sample includes about 230,000 clones, 87% seen only once; the top ten take 10% to 15%. Germline assignment: CDR1 MGHDK and CDR2 SYGVNS. The J segment lost 5 bases and the V segment lost 1 base, leaving 6 bases of the junction unmatched. The CDR3 runs to 17 residues. The V and J genes are TRBV25-1 and TRBJ2-2; 11 bases line up with TRBD2. The material sequenced was peripheral blood. This sequence was found in a young woman who had recovered from COVID-19. CDR3 coding DNA: TGTGCCAGCAGTGAATCACTAGCGGGAGAGAGAACCGGGGAGCTGTTTTTT. Protein product: CASSESLAGERTGELFF.